Below, 23 T cell receptor beta chains from the same sample are listed, as sequenced in a study of OX40 agonist ivuxolimab in advanced cancers. Here immunoSEQ multiplex PCR was the method, and the copy in TCRdb shows in-frame clones only, minus some. The sample lists more than 35,000 clones; roughly 87% were seen once. The starting material was CD4+ or CD8+ T cells sorted from blood, obtained in a trial of the OX40 agonist ivuxolimab. These receptors came from an adult with an advanced solid tumor such as melanoma, head and neck, liver or kidney cancer.

A remark on this clone: One junction end disagrees with the germline gene, perhaps due to a read error. The same CDR3 is also encoded by other DNA sequences in this sample. The rearrangement links TRBV5-6 to TRBJ2-3, with D tentatively TRBD1 or TRBD2 (6 bases each). The CDR3 covers 17 residues. Germline CDR1 SGHDT, CDR2 YYEEEE. The CDR3 loop is CASSVVRDTTSTDTQYF. CDR3 DNA: TGTGCCAGCAGCGTTGTCCGGGACACAACTAGCACGGATACGCAGTATTTT.

The gene calls are TRBV19 and TRBJ2-7; D remains ambiguous. With 0 bases removed from V and 3 bases from J, the gap between germline ends came to 6 bases. From germline, CDR1 is LNHDA and CDR2 SQIVND (reference sequence). The CDR3 sequence is 13 residues long. The CDR3 coding sequence is TGTGCCAGTAGTATAGATCGATTCTACGAGCAGTACTTC. This gives the protein CASSIDRFYEQYF.

This clone ranks as medium-sized. This rearrangement joins TRBV19 to TRBJ2-5; no definite D call. V was trimmed by 6 bases and J by 2 bases, leaving 13 bases between them. CDR3 length: 14 amino acids. CDR1 LNHDA and CDR2 SQIVND come from the germline V gene (reference sequence). The CDR3 DNA is TGTGCCAGTAGCATCAGGCTTCTGCAAGAGACCCAGTACTTC. It codes for CASSIRLLQETQYF. The entire variable domain, with the rest obtained from reference TRBV19 and TRBJ2-5, is as follows: DGGITQSPKYLFRKEGQNVTLSCEQNLNHDAMYWYRQDPGQGLRLIYYSQIVNDFQKGDIAEGYSVSREKKESFPLTVTSAQKNPTAFYLCASSIRLLQETQYFGPGTRLLVL.

The rearrangement links TRBV7-9 to TRBJ1-5, with TRBD1 matching over 10 bases. Trimming took 4 bases from V and 2 from J; bases not matched to a gene: 5. The CDR3 runs to 16 residues. Looked up from germline, CDR1 is SEHNR and CDR2 is FQNEAQ (reference sequence). CDR3 sequence (DNA): TGTGCCAGCAGCTACGTAGGGACAGGGGGCAATCAGCCCCAGCATTTT. This sequence encodes CASSYVGTGGNQPQHF.

The gene calls are TRBV4-1 and TRBJ2-3; 8 positions match TRBD1. J was trimmed by 6 bases and V by 1 base; bases with no gene match: 0. The CDR3 has 13 residues. The germline gives CDR1 MGHRA, CDR2 YSYEKL. CDR3 DNA sequence: TGCGCCAGCAGCCAAGGACAGGGGGATACGCAGTATTTT. Amino acids: CASSQGQGDTQYF.

This clone was counted a single time. In DNA, the CDR3 is TGTGCCAGCAGTTGGGAGACCGGGGGGGTGAGCTCCTACGAGCAGTACTTC. Translation: CASSWETGGVSSYEQYF. The chain couples TRBV2 to TRBJ2-7; 8 positions match TRBD2. CDR1 is SNHLY and CDR2 is FYNNEI in the germline V gene. V was pared by 5 bases and J by 0 bases, with 12 bases of the junction left unmatched. CDR3 size: 17 residues.

This chain links TRBV12-1 with TRBJ2-2; the table gives TRBD2 as D, unverified against the DNA. TRBV12-1 is shown as a pseudogene. The CDR3 totals 18 residues. The CDR3: CASSKGLAGGVDTGELFF. CDR3 bases: TGTGCCAGCAGCAAGGGACTAGCGGGGGGAGTGGACACCGGGGAGCTGTTTTTT.

The V gene is TRBV11-1, the J gene TRBJ2-7, with 12 positions matching TRBD2. J was trimmed by 0 bases and V by 1 base; bases with no gene match: 4. The CDR3 is 17 amino acids. Germline V gene sequence: CDR1 SGHAT, CDR2 FQDESV (reference sequence). DNA of the CDR3: TGTGCCAGCAGCTTAGACCTAGCGGGGGGGTACTCCTACGAGCAGTACTTC. Its protein product is CASSLDLAGGYSYEQYF. Supplemented by reference TRBV11-1 and TRBJ2-7, the full variable domain reads EAEVAQSPRYKITEKSQAVAFWCDPISGHATLYWYRQILGQGPELLVQFQDESVVDDSQLPKDRFSAERLKGVDSTLKIQPAELGDSAMYLCASSLDLAGGYSYEQYFGPGTRLTVT.

The chain uses TRBV7-9 and TRBJ1-2; D call uncertain. The V gene's germline CDR1 is SEHNR and CDR2 FQNEAQ (reference sequence). Trimming removed 5 bases from V and 0 bases from J, with 7 bases in between. The CDR3 is 13 residues long. The CDR3 loop is CASSQSANYGYTF. CDR3 in DNA: TGTGCCAGCAGCCAGTCCGCTAACTATGGCTACACCTTC. Complete variable domain (other parts from reference TRBV7-9 and TRBJ1-2): DTGVSQNPRHKITKRGQNVTFRCDPISEHNRLYWYRQTLGQGPEFLTYFQNEAQLEKSRLLSDRFSAERPKGSFSTLEIQRTEQGDSAMYLCASSQSANYGYTFGSGTRLTVV.

The rearrangement joins TRBV9 to TRBJ2-5, with D possibly called TRBD1 or TRBD2 (5 bases each). V was clipped by 0 bases and J by 2 bases, with 8 bases between them. The CDR3 loop spans 14 amino acids. Germline values: CDR1 SGDLS, CDR2 YYNGEE. CDR3 sequence reads: CASSVGGFQETQYF. CDR3 DNA: TGTGCCAGCAGCGTAGGGGGGTTTCAAGAGACCCAGTACTTC.

The chain combines TRBV30 with TRBJ2-5; the D is unclear. Germline loops: CDR1 GTSNPN, CDR2 SVGIG (reference sequence). The V end lost 2 bases, the J end lost 2 bases, and 6 bases lay between the germline ends. The CDR3 extends over 12 amino acids. CDR3: CAWSWGQETQYF. DNA of the CDR3: TGTGCCTGGAGTTGGGGTCAAGAGACCCAGTACTTC. The variable domain in full, with the rest retrieved from reference TRBV30 and TRBJ2-5, is SQTIHQWPATLVQPVGSPLSLECTVEGTSNPNLYWYRQAAGRGLQLLFYSVGIGQISSEVPQNLSASRPQDRQFILSSKKLLLSDSGFYLCAWSWGQETQYFGPGTRLLVL.

J is TRBJ1-1 and V is TRBV11-2; the D gene is possibly TRBD1 (5 bases). V lost 1 base and J 3 bases, leaving 15 bases between the germline ends. This CDR3 is built from 16 residues. Per germline, CDR1 SGHAT and CDR2 FQNNGV. The CDR3 sequence is CASSLAQRLGDTEAFF. The CDR3 DNA is TGTGCCAGCAGCTTAGCTCAACGGTTGGGGGACACTGAAGCTTTCTTT.

The V call is TRBV5-1, the J call TRBJ1-1; D may be TRBD1 (6 bases). The CDR3 loop spans 13 amino acids. The germline V gene has CDR1 SGHRS and CDR2 YFSETQ. Trimming pared 0 bases from V and 5 bases from J, leaving 8 bases between. Here the CDR3 DNA reads TGCGCCAGCAGCTTGGAGGGGGTAACTGAAGCTTTCTTT. Amino acids: CASSLEGVTEAFF.

The genes are TRBV27 and TRBJ2-5; a weak D match, TRBD2 (6 bases). The CDR3 totals 13 residues. V lost 5 bases, J lost 4 bases, and 11 bases lay in between. Germline V CDR1 and CDR2: MNHEY, SMNVEV (reference sequence). CDR3: CASSTKAGETQYF. As DNA, the CDR3 is TGTGCCAGCAGTACAAAAGCGGGAGAGACCCAGTACTTC.

The J gene is TRBJ1-4, the V gene TRBV6-5; 9 positions agree with TRBD1. The CDR3 is made up of 14 amino acids. The junction had 8 bases not matched to a gene; V was cut back by 5 bases and J by 10 bases. Germline V gives CDR1 MNHEY, CDR2 SVGAGI. CDR3 nucleotide sequence: TGTGCCAGCAGTCCCTGGGACAGGGATGGAAAACTGTTTTTT. This codes for CASSPWDRDGKLFF.

V and J are TRBV5-1 and TRBJ2-7; 9 bases fit TRBD1. The germline CDR1 and CDR2 sequences are SGHRS and YFSETQ. The CDR3 is 14 residues long. The V segment lost 4 bases and the J segment 3 bases; nucleotides outside the gene matches: 5. The CDR3 reads CASSATGGSYEQYF. CDR3 bases: TGCGCCAGCAGCGCCACAGGGGGCAGCTACGAGCAGTACTTC.

The CDR3 bases are TGTGCCAGCAGCCCTAGGGGGGACACCGGGGAGCTGTTTTTT. This gives the protein CASSPRGDTGELFF. The chain has TRBV27 and TRBJ2-2, with D tentatively TRBD1 or TRBD2 (6 bases each). CDR1 and CDR2 (germline): MNHEY, SMNVEV (reference sequence). The V and J ends lost 6 bases and 3 bases respectively, with 11 bases between them. The CDR3 contains 14 residues.

The CDR3 region has the DNA TGTGCCACCAGCAGAGTGCCCCAGGGACAGGGGGCGCGGAATGAGCAGTTCTTC. Translating it yields CATSRVPQGQGARNEQFF. J is TRBJ2-1 and V is TRBV15; the match to TRBD1 covers 12 bases. V lost 1 base to trimming and J lost 7 bases; unmatched junction nucleotides: 11. The CDR3 totals 18 residues. Germline V lookup: CDR1 LNHNV, CDR2 YYDKDF (reference sequence).

This clone has only one observation. The chain uses TRBV6-1 and TRBJ1-1; 11 bases are a match to TRBD1. Germline V lookup: CDR1 MNHNS, CDR2 SASEGT. The CDR3 is 16 amino acids. Trimming took 2 bases from V and 4 from J; bases not matched to a gene: 6. The DNA of the CDR3 is TGTGCCAGCAGTGAACACCTAGGGACAGGGGGCACTGAAGCTTTCTTT. This encodes CASSEHLGTGGTEAFF.

The rearrangement links TRBV5-6 to TRBJ1-5; D is perhaps TRBD1 (5 bases). The CDR3 spans 13 residues. Germline loops: CDR1 SGHDT, CDR2 YYEEEE. V shed 4 bases and J shed 3 bases, with 8 bases lying between them. In DNA, the CDR3 is TGTGCCAGCAGCGGAGGGGACAATCAGCCCCAGCATTTT. Amino acids: CASSGGDNQPQHF.

The chain combines TRBV5-4 with TRBJ2-1, with TRBD2 identical over 7 bases. The CDR3 consists of 18 residues. CDR1 and CDR2 from the germline V gene are SGHNT and YYREEE (reference sequence). The J segment lost 0 bases and the V segment lost 3 bases, leaving 12 bases of the junction unmatched. CDR3 sequence reads: CASSWTSPYISSYNEQFF. As DNA, the CDR3 is TGTGCCAGCAGCTGGACTAGTCCGTACATTAGCTCCTACAATGAGCAGTTCTTC.

The chain uses TRBV9 and TRBJ1-6; D remains unclear. The V gene's germline CDR1 is SGDLS and CDR2 YYNGEE. Trimming took off 0 bases at V and 7 bases at J, with 11 bases between the two ends. The CDR3 spans 15 residues. CDR3 bases: TGTGCCAGCAGCGTAGGGGGTTTGGTAAATTCACCCCTCCACTTT. This sequence encodes CASSVGGLVNSPLHF.

The rearrangement links TRBV23-1 to TRBJ2-7; D is tentatively TRBD1 or TRBD2 (6 bases each). TRBV23-1 is an open reading frame whose function is uncertain. V lost 7 bases to trimming and J lost 0 bases, with 19 bases between them. This CDR3 contains 16 residues. CDR3 in amino acids: CASTTLGASVSYEQYF. The CDR3 bases are TGCGCCAGCACCACCTTGGGGGCTAGCGTCTCCTACGAGCAGTACTTC.